This T cell receptor beta chain was observed in a study of cytomegalovirus exposure and HLA in healthy donors. Study information: Later, an analysis reported that the approximately 120 validation repertoires had used the same platform as the approximately 630 first-cohort repertoires. The study, taken as a whole, reports: Some TCR beta chains (roughly 160 of them) were listed as cytomegalovirus-associated. Subsequent analysis showed first-cohort TCR clusters tending to co-occur in more than 95 validation repertoires.

Some clones are missing from TCRdb's copy, which holds only in-frame ones; the method was immunoSEQ multiplex PCR. The data hold 150,000 to 200,000 clones, with just under 90% observed a single time. This clone was detected only once. The antigen is not known. The CDR3 loop spans 14 amino acids. Trimming pared 5 bases from V and 1 base from J, leaving 11 bases between. Germline V gene lookup returns CDR1 MGHRA and CDR2 YSYEKL. Specimen: PBMCs. The source is a woman younger than 30 in good health and CMV-seropositive. This chain links TRBV4-1 with TRBJ1-2, with a tentative D call TRBD1 (6 bases). The CDR3 sequence: CASSEPRGNYGYTF. The CDR3 DNA sequence: TGCGCCAGCAGCGAGCCCAGGGGTAACTATGGCTACACCTTC.